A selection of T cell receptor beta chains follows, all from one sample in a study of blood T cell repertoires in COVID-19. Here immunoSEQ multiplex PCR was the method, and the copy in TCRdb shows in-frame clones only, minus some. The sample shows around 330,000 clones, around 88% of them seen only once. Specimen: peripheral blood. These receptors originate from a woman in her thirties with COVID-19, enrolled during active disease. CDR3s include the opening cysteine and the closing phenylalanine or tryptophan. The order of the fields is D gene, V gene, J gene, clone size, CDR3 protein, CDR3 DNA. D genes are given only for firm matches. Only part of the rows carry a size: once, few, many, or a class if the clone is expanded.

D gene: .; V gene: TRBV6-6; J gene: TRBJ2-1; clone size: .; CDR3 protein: CASNYDPRRYNEQFF; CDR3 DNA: TGTGCCAGCAACTACGACCCCCGCCGCTACAATGAGCAGTTCTTC
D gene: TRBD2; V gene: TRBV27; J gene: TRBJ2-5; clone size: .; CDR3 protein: CASSFSSGYQETQYF; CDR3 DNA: TGTGCCAGCAGTTTTTCTAGCGGATACCAAGAGACCCAGTACTTC
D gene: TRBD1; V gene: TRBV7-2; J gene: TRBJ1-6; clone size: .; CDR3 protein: CASSFYGTGSNSPLHF; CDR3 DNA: TGTGCCAGCAGCTTTTACGGGACAGGGTCTAATTCACCCCTCCACTTT
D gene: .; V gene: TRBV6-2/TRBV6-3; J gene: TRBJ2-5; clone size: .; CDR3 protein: CASSYLTQETQYF; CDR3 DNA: TGTGCCAGCAGTTACTTGACACAAGAGACCCAGTACTTC
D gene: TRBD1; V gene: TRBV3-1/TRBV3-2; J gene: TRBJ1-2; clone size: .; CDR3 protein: CASSPTTGDYGYTF; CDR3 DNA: TGTGCCAGCAGCCCTACTACAGGGGACTATGGCTACACCTTC
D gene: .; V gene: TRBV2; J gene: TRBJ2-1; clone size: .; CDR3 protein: CASSVAQRTNEQFF; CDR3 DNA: TGTGCCAGCAGTGTTGCCCAGCGGACCAATGAGCAGTTCTTC
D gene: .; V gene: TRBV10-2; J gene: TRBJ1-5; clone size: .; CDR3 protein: CASSDLVSNQPQHF; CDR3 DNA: TGCGCCAGCAGTGATCTAGTGAGCAATCAGCCCCAGCATTTT
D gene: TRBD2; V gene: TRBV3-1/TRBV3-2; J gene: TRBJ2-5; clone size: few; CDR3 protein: CASSQVKPAGLETQYF; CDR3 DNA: TGTGCCAGCAGCCAAGTTAAGCCAGCGGGGTTGGAGACCCAGTACTTC
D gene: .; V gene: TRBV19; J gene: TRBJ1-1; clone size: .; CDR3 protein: CASSIVKGVTEAFF; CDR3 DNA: TGTGCCAGTAGTATAGTAAAAGGGGTGACTGAAGCTTTCTTT
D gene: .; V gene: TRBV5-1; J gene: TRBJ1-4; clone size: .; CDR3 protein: CASSWGPGLGDEKLFF; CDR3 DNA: TGCGCCAGCAGCTGGGGGCCGGGGTTGGGTGATGAAAAACTGTTTTTT
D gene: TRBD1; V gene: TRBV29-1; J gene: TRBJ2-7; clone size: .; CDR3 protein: CSVRGPPYEQYF; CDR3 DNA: TGCAGCGTCAGGGGGCCTCCATACGAGCAGTACTTC
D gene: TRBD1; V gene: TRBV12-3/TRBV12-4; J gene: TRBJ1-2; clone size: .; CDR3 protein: CATDRGLAYGYTF; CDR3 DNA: TGTGCCACAGACAGGGGATTGGCCTATGGCTACACCTTC
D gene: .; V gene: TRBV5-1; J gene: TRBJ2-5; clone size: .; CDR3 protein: CASSLGRSQETQYF; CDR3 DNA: TGCGCCAGCAGCTTGGGCAGGTCACAAGAGACCCAGTACTTC
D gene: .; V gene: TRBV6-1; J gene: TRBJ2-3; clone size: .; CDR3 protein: CASSARIGLSTDTQYF; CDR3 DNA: TGTGCCAGCAGTGCCCGCATAGGACTATCAACAGATACGCAGTATTTT
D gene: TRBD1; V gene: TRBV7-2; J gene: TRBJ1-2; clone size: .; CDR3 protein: CASSTETGYYGYTF; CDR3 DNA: TGTGCCAGCAGCACAGAGACAGGGTACTATGGCTACACCTTC
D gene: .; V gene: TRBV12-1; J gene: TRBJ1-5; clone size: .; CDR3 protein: CASSDWDSSNQPQHF; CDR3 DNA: TGTGCCAGCAGCGATTGGGACAGTAGCAATCAGCCCCAGCATTTT
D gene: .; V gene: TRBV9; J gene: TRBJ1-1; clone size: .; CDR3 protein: CASSDRATMNTEAFF; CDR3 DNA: TGTGCCAGCAGCGATCGCGCGACTATGAACACTGAAGCTTTCTTT
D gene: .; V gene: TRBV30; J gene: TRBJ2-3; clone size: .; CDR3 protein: CAWSPGRGTDTQYF; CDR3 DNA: TGTGCCTGGAGCCCCGGCAGGGGAACAGATACGCAGTATTTT
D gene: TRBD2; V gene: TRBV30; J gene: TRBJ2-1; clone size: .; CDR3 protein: CAWSGGTSGGSYNEQFF; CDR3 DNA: TGTGCCTGGAGTGGAGGGACTAGCGGGGGTTCCTACAATGAGCAGTTCTTC
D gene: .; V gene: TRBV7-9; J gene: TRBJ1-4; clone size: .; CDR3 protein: CASSSRSPYIEKLFF; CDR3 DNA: TGTGCCAGCAGTTCGAGGTCCCCTTACATCGAAAAACTGTTTTTT
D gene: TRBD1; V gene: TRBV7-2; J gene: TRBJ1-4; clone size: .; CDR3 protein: CASSLRQGGATNEKLFF; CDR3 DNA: TGTGCCAGCAGCTTGAGACAGGGGGGCGCAACTAATGAAAAACTGTTTTTT
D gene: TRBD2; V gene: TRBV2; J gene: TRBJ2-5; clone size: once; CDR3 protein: CASSEARGATQYF; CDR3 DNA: TGTGCCAGCAGTGAAGCGCGGGGGGCGACCCAGTACTTC
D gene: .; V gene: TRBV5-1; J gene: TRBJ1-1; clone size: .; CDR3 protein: CASRPGSSNTEAFF; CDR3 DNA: TGCGCCAGCAGACCAGGGTCGTCGAACACTGAAGCTTTCTTT
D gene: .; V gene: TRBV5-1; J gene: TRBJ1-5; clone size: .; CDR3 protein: CASSLLRENQPQHF; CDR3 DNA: TGCGCCAGCAGCTTGCTTCGAGAGAATCAGCCCCAGCATTTT
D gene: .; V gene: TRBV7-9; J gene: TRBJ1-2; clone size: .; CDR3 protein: CASSVNEKTGIGYTF; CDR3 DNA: TGTGCCAGCAGCGTAAACGAAAAAACAGGGATTGGCTACACCTTC
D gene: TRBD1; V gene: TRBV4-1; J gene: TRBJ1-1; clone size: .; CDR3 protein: CASSQERSGGFTEAFF; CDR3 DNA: TGCGCCAGCAGCCAAGAACGATCAGGGGGTTTCACTGAAGCTTTCTTT
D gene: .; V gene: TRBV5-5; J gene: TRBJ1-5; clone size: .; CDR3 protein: CASSLVGGVSNQPQHF; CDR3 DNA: TGTGCCAGCAGCTTGGTGGGGGGAGTTAGCAATCAGCCCCAGCATTTT
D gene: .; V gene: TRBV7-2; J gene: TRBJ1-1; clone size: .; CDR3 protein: CASSYLPTEAFF; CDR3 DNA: TGTGCCAGCAGCTACTTACCCACTGAAGCTTTCTTT
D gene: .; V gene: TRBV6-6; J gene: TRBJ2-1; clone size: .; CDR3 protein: CASDNGGSYNEQFF; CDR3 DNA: TGTGCCAGCGATAACGGGGGTTCCTACAATGAGCAGTTCTTC
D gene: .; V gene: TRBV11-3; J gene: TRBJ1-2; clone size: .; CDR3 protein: CASSLRGARGYTF; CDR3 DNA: TGTGCCAGCAGCTTGCGGGGGGCACGTGGCTACACCTTC
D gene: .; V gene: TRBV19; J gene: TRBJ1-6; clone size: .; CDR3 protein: CASRMGALNSPLHF; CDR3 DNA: TGTGCCAGTAGGATGGGGGCCCTTAATTCACCCCTCCACTTT
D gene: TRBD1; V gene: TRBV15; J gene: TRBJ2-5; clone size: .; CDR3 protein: CATSRPGQLQETQYF; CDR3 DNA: TGTGCCACCAGCCGACCGGGACAGCTCCAAGAGACCCAGTACTTC
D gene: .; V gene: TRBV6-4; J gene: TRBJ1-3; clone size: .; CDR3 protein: CASLGLNSGNTIYF; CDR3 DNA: TGTGCCAGCTTGGGACTCAACTCTGGAAACACCATATATTTT
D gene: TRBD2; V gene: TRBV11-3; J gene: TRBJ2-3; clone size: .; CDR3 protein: CASSLDRSGALDTQYF; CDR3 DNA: TGTGCCAGCAGCTTAGACCGAAGCGGGGCCCTCGATACGCAGTATTTT
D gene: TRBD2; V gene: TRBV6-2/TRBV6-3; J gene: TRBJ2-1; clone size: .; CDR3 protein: CASSYSLRRLAGSNEQFF; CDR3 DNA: TGTGCCAGCAGTTACTCCCTTAGGAGACTAGCGGGTAGCAATGAGCAGTTCTTC
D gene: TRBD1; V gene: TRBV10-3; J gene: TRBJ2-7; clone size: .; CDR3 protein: CAIRPGTGVRQYF; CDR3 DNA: TGTGCCATCAGGCCCGGGACAGGGGTACGGCAGTACTTC
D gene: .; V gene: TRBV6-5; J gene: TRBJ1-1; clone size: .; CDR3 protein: CASSYGADTEAFF; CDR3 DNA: TGTGCCAGCAGTTATGGGGCAGACACTGAAGCTTTCTTT